This T cell receptor (beta chain) was sequenced in a study of blood T cell repertoires in COVID-19 (dated by TCRdb to about 2020). Background for the entire study: Samples from collaborators originated in the United States, Italy and Spain and spanned both the acute and convalescent phases of COVID-19. Where available, HLA class I and class II types were obtained from metadata supplied by the sample provider rather than from assay-based typing. The prospective study material was composed of cDNA or gDNA derived from T cells, B-cell-depleted T cells, or PBMCs. The repertoires were released in a freely available public database meant as a resource for research on the immune response to SARS-CoV-2. Deeply sampled blood TCRbeta repertoires from subjects exposed to, actively infected with, or recovered from COVID-19 were included in the dataset. Nearly every sample came with metadata listing a de-identified subject ID, COVID-19 status, age in years and sex. Samples were obtained from the ongoing ImmuneRACE study (first 160 participants) and from 1,200 or so subjects provided by 6 global collaborators.

Enrolling through a virtual design, the prospective study's participants ranged in age from roughly 18 to 95 years and lived across about two dozen United States geographic areas. In the prospective study, cohorts were assigned on the basis of participant-reported clinical history obtained from a screening survey and a study questionnaire. For ImmuneRACE Cohort 3, a participant was defined as recovered based on two consecutive negative NP/OP PCR tests, clearance by a healthcare professional, or resolution of symptoms. In the prospective study, whole blood, serum and a nasopharyngeal or oropharyngeal swab were collected from each participant by mobile phlebotomists. Over a roughly 2-month period, participants in the prospective study had the option of providing additional blood draws and questionnaires. Prospective study blood samples were shipped either frozen or at room temperature before DNA extraction.

Notes on this clone: The clone's antigen remains unknown. No much larger clone is present one base from it, and per-base qualities are unavailable.

V lost 4 bases and J lost 4 bases, and the count of bases not matched to a germline gene is 9. The CDR3 measures 16 amino acids from cysteine to phenylalanine. Of the read, only the CDR3 DNA is kept; its 48 bases are in frame from base 1. According to the germline V gene, CDR1 reads SGHTS and CDR2 reads YDEGEE. What the research found in general, with its limitations: The amount of clinical and demographic metadata varied by source and participant and was provided uncurated.

TCRbeta CDR3 regions were amplified from genomic DNA by means of the immunoSEQ Assay, a bias-controlled multiplex PCR. Per the source publication's procedure: Within the assay, amplification of reference gene primers was used to estimate how many nucleated cells each sample contained. Sequence reads were collapsed and filtered to measure the absolute abundance of every unique TCRbeta CDR3 rearrangement. For each sample, productive Simpson clonality was calculated as the square root of Simpson's diversity index across productive rearrangements. The source is immuneACCESS, and TCRdb retained only in-frame sequences with V and J called. Part of the clones is not carried over; for the studies checked, unresolved V genes explain less than half of this, and the remainder is unexplained. V and J calls plus clone size are reproduced from that table; the DNA served to infer D and trimming. The sample table shows about 280,000 clones, and roughly 87% are seen once. The top ten constitute 1% of the sample.

The sequence joins TRBV5-8 to TRBJ2-1; TRBD2 agrees with 9 junctional bases. The receptor was isolated from a woman younger than 45 who had recovered from COVID-19. Sequenced: PBMCs or T cells enriched from blood (not recorded which). The DNA reads TGTGCCAGCAGCCGCGGGCTAGCGGGATGGTACAATGAGCAGTTCTTC. This encodes CASSRGLAGWYNEQFF.